The rows below give T cell receptor beta chains drawn from one sample of a study of PD-1 blockade in classical Hodgkin lymphoma. Here immunoSEQ multiplex PCR was the method, and the copy in TCRdb shows in-frame clones only, minus some. The repertoire consists of under 80,000 clones, with about 64% occurring once and the leading ten covering just over 9%. Here the sequenced sample was peripheral blood mononuclear cells (PBMCs), taken before the second cycle of nivolumab. Receptors originate from a human donor with classical Hodgkin lymphoma. The CDR3 runs from the conserved cysteine through the conserved F or W. The D gene is left open where the match is weak. Expanded clones are given a class, and other clones once, few, many or no size at all.

V gene	D gene	clone size	J gene	CDR3 protein	CDR3 DNA
TRBV12-5	NA	few	TRBJ1-2	CASGLVSQAGVNGYTF	TGTGCTAGTGGTTTGGTATCCCAGGCAGGGGTGAATGGCTACACCTTC
TRBV5-1	NA	NA	TRBJ2-1	CASSFWMTSSYNEQFF	TGCGCCAGCAGCTTTTGGATGACTAGCTCCTACAATGAGCAGTTCTTC
TRBV5-6	TRBD1	NA	TRBJ2-2	CASSTWDSTGELFF	TGTGCCAGCAGCACATGGGACAGCACCGGGGAGCTGTTTTTT
TRBV6-5	NA	NA	TRBJ1-2	CASSYSTGLVGGYTF	TGTGCCAGCAGTTACTCAACAGGGTTAGTGGGTGGCTACACCTTC
TRBV9	NA	many	TRBJ2-6	CASSVASSGANVLTF	TGTGCCAGCAGTGTAGCAAGCTCTGGGGCCAACGTCCTGACTTTC
TRBV6-5	TRBD1	NA	TRBJ1-5	CASSHRGLQPQHF	TGTGCCAGCAGTCACAGGGGGCTTCAGCCCCAGCATTTT
TRBV13	NA	few	TRBJ1-5	CASSLAPGHLSNQPQHF	TGTGCCAGCAGCTTAGCGCCGGGACACCTTAGCAATCAGCCCCAGCATTTT
TRBV5-1	NA	NA	TRBJ2-7	CASRYGGTETYEQYF	TGCGCCAGCAGATATGGCGGGACAGAGACCTACGAGCAGTACTTC
TRBV28	NA	NA	TRBJ1-1	CASSLPMNTEAFF	TGTGCCAGCAGTTTACCGATGAACACTGAAGCTTTCTTT
TRBV10-1	NA	NA	TRBJ1-1	CASSSGLPNTEAFF	TGCGCCAGCAGTTCGGGACTTCCGAACACTGAAGCTTTCTTT
TRBV19	TRBD2	NA	TRBJ2-4	CASTLPGGSAKNIQYF	TGTGCCAGTACCTTACCGGGAGGTTCGGCCAAAAACATTCAGTACTTC
TRBV11-3	NA	NA	TRBJ1-1	CASSLASEAFF	TGTGCCAGCAGCTTGGCCAGTGAAGCTTTCTTT
TRBV29-1	TRBD1	NA	TRBJ1-1	CSVPRQGIFAEAFF	TGCAGCGTTCCCCGACAGGGGATATTCGCTGAAGCTTTCTTT
TRBV19	NA	NA	TRBJ1-5	CASSAGQSSNQPQHF	TGTGCCAGTAGCGCGGGGCAGTCTAGCAATCAGCCCCAGCATTTT